The 5 T cell receptor beta chains below were found in one sample sequenced in a study of CD8 T cells in ankylosing spondylitis. TCRdb passed the 5' RACE reads through MiXCR, listing each CDR3 protein once. The table lists about 320,000 distinct CDR3 sequences, around a tenth of them singletons. Sequencing was performed on blood, either unsorted or a sorted T cell fraction (not recorded which). These receptors were collected from a female donor with ankylosing spondylitis or in good health (not recorded which).

In its sample, this clonotype was seen many times. The chain uses TRBV5-1 and TRBJ2-1; D is undetermined. This CDR3 region has 16 residues. V was shortened by 0 bases and J by 2 bases, with 12 bases between the two germline ends. Germline CDR1 is SGHRS and CDR2 is YFSETQ. The CDR3 DNA reads TGCGCCAGCAGCTTGGGTCCCAGGCATACCTACAATGAGCAGTTCTTC. Its translation: CASSLGPRHTYNEQFF. The variable domain in full, with the rest retrieved from reference TRBV5-1 and TRBJ2-1, is KAGVTQTPRYLIKTRGQQVTLSCSPISGHRSVSWYQQTPGQGLQFLFEYFSETQRNKGNFPGRFSGRQFSNSRSEMNVSTLELGDSALYLCASSLGPRHTYNEQFFGPGTRLTVL.

This clonotype has a handful of counts. CDR3 loop: CASSLDGINQPQHF. The CDR3 nucleotides are TGTGCCAGCAGTTTGGACGGCATCAATCAGCCCCAGCATTTT. This rearrangement joins TRBV2 to TRBJ1-5; D is undetermined. This CDR3 has 14 amino acids. Per the germline V gene, CDR1 is SNHLY and CDR2 is FYNNEI. Trimming removed 5 bases at V and 3 bases at J, with 11 bases between.

Many counts were recorded for this clonotype. The J gene is TRBJ1-5, the V gene TRBV10-2; no clear D. Trimming cost V 3 bases and J 2 bases, with 8 bases left between them. The CDR3 spans 14 residues. Germline assignment: CDR1 WSHSY and CDR2 SAAADI. The CDR3, as DNA: TGCGCCAGCAGTGAAGGACGCGGCAATCAGCCCCAGCATTTT. Protein product: CASSEGRGNQPQHF.

Concerning this clonotype: This may come from a read error, since a much larger clone is one base off. The CDR3 loop is CATSRVRGFSTAYNEQFF. CDR3 nucleotide sequence: TGTGCCACCAGCAGAGTTAGGGGATTCTCTACAGCCTACAATGAGCAGTTCTTC. This chain links TRBV15 with TRBJ2-1; tentative D call: TRBD1 (5 bases). The V end lost 1 base, the J end lost 2 bases, and 18 bases lay between the germline ends. The germline V gene encodes CDR1 LNHNV and CDR2 YYDKDF (reference sequence). The CDR3 length is 18 residues.

As for this clonotype: Because it lacks the conserved phenylalanine or tryptophan at the end, this CDR3 is likely a read error. The chain joins TRBV5-5 to TRBJ2-3; TRBD2 agrees at 9 bases. The CDR3 covers 16 residues. With 2 bases clipped from V and 5 bases from J, the junction kept 9 bases outside the gene matches. Germline CDR1 is SGHKS and CDR2 is YYEKEE (reference sequence). In DNA, the CDR3 is TGTGCCAGCAGCTTTTCGGTGCGGGAGGGCCAAGATACGCAGTATTAT. Its translation is CASSFSVREGQDTQYY.